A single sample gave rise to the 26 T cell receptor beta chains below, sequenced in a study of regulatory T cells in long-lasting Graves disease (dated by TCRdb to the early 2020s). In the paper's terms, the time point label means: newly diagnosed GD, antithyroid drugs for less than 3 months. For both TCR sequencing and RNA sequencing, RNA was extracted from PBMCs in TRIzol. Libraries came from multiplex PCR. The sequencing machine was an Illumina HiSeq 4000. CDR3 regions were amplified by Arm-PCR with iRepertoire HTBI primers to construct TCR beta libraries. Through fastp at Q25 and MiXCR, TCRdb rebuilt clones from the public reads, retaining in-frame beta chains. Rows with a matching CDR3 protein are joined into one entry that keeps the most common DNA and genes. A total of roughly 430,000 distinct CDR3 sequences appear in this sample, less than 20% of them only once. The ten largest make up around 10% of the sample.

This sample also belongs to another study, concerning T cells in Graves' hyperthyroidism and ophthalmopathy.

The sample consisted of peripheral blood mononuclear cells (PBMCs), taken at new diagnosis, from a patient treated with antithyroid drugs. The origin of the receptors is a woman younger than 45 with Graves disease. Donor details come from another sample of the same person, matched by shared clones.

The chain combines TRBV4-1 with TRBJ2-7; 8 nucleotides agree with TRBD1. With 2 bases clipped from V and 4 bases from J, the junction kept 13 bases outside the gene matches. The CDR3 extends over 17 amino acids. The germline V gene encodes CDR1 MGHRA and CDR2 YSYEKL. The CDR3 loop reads CASSQTPTGQGRYEQYF. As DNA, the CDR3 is TGCGCCAGCAGCCAAACCCCTACAGGACAGGGTCGTTACGAGCAGTACTTC.

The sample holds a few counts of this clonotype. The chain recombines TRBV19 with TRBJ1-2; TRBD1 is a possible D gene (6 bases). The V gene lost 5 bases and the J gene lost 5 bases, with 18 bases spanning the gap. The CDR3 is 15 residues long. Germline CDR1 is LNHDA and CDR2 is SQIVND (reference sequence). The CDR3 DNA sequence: TGTGCCAGTAGTCCCGGACAGACTTACACGTATGGCTACACCTTC. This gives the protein CASSPGQTYTYGYTF.

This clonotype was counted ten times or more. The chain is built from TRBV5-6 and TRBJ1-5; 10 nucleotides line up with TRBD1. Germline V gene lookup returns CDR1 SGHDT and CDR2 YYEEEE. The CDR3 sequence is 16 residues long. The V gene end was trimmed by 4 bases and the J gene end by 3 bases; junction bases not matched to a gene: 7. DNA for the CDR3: TGTGCCAGCAGCCTCCGGGACAGGGGACTCAATCAGCCCCAGCATTTT. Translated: CASSLRDRGLNQPQHF.

The CDR3 nucleotides read TGTGCCAGCAGTGAAAACAGGGGAAACACCATATATTTT. Its protein product is CASSENRGNTIYF. This chain links TRBV2 with TRBJ1-3; tentatively, D is TRBD1 (5 bases). This CDR3 comprises 13 residues. Germline V gene lookup returns CDR1 SNHLY and CDR2 FYNNEI. The V end lost 2 bases, the J end lost 4 bases, and 6 bases lay between the germline ends.

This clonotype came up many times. Here the CDR3 DNA reads TGTGCCAGCAGGCCACGGCCAGTAACCTACGAGCAGTACTTC. This codes for CASRPRPVTYEQYF. This chain connects TRBV27 to TRBJ2-7; D gene ambiguous. V was clipped by 6 bases and J by 2 bases, with 14 bases between them. The germline gives CDR1 MNHEY, CDR2 SMNVEV (reference sequence). The CDR3 runs 14 residues.

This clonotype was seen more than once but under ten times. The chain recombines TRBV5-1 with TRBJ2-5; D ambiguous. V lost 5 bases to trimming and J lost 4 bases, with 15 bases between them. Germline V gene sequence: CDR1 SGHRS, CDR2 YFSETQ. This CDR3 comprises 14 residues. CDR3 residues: CASRFDVSGETQYF. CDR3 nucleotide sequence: TGCGCCAGCAGGTTCGACGTCTCTGGAGAGACCCAGTACTTC. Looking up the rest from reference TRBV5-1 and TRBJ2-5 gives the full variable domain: KAGVTQTPRYLIKTRGQQVTLSCSPISGHRSVSWYQQTPGQGLQFLFEYFSETQRNKGNFPGRFSGRQFSNSRSEMNVSTLELGDSALYLCASRFDVSGETQYFGPGTRLLVL.

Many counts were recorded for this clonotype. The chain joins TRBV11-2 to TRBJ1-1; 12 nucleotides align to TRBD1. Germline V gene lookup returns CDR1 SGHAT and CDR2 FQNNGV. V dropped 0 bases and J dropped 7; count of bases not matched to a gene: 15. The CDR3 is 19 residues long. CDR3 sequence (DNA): TGTGCCAGCAGCTTAGATCTTAGGCGGGACAGGGGGCGCGGTAGTGAAGCTTTCTTT. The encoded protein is CASSLDLRRDRGRGSEAFF.

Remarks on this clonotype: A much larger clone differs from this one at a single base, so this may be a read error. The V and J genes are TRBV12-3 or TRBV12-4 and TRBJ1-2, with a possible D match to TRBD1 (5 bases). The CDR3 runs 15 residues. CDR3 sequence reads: CASSLSRGGSYDYTF. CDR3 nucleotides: TGTGCCAGCAGTTTATCCCGGGGCGGTAGCTATGACTACACCTTC.

CDR3 DNA: TGCAGCGTTGAAGGGTCGGGCCGGGACAATGAGCAGTTCTTC. As protein: CSVEGSGRDNEQFF. The rearrangement links TRBV29-1 to TRBJ2-1; D remains unclear. This CDR3 is built from 14 residues. Germline V CDR1 and CDR2: SQVTM, ANQGSEA. With 1 base removed from V and 5 bases from J, the gap between germline ends came to 12 bases.

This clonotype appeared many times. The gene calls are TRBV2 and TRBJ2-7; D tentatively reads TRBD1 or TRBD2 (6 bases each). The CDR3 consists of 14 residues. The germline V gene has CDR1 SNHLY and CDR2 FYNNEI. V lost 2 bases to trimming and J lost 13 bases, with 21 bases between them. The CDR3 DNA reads TGTGCCAGCAGTGAAAGGGGGTCTAGCGACACTCTTTACTTC. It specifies CASSERGSSDTLYF.

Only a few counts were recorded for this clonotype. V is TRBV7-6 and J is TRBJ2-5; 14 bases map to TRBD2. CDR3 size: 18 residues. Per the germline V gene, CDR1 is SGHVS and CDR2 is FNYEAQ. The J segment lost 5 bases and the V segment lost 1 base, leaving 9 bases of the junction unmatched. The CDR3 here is CASSLVGRGLAGVETQYF. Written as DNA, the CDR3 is TGTGCCAGCAGCTTAGTTGGTCGGGGACTAGCGGGAGTCGAGACCCAGTACTTC. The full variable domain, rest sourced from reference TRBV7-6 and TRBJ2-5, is GAGVSQSPRYKVTKRGQDVALRCDPISGHVSLYWYRQALGQGPEFLTYFNYEAQQDKSGLPNDRFSAERPEGSISTLTIQRTEQRDSAMYRCASSLVGRGLAGVETQYFGPGTRLLVL.

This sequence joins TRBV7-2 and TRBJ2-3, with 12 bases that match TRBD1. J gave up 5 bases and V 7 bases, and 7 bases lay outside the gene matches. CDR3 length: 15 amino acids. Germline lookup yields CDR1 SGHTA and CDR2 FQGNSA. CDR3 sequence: CASKRGTGGIDTQYF. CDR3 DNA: TGTGCCAGCAAACGGGGGACAGGGGGCATAGATACGCAGTATTTT.

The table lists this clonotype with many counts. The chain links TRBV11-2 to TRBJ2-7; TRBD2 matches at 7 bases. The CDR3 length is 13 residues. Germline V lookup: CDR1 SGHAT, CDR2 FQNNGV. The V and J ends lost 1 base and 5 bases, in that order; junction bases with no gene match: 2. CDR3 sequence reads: CASSLGREDEQYF. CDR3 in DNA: TGTGCCAGCAGCTTAGGACGGGAGGACGAGCAGTACTTC.

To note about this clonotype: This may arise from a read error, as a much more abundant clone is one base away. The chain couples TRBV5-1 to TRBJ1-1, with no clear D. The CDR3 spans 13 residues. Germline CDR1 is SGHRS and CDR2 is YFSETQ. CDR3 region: CASSAQVDTKAFF. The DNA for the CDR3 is TGCGCCAGCAGCGCCCAGGTCGACACTAAAGCTTTCTTT.

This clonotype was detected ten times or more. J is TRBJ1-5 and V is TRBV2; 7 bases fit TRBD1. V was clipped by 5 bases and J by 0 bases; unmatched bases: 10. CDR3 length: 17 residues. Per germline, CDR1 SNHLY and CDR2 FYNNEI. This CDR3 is CASSPLGTVFSNQPQHF. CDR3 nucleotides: TGTGCCAGCAGTCCTTTGGGGACAGTCTTTAGCAATCAGCCCCAGCATTTT. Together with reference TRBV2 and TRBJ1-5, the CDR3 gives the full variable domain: EPEVTQTPSHQVTQMGQEVILRCVPISNHLYFYWYRQILGQKVEFLVSFYNNEISEKSEIFDDQFSVERPDGSNFTLKIRSTKLEDSAMYFCASSPLGTVFSNQPQHFGDGTRLSIL.

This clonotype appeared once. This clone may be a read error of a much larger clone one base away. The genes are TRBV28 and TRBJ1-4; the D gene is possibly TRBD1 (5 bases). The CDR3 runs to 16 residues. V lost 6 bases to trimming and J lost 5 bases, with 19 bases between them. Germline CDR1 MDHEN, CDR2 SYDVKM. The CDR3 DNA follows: TGTGCCAGCAGGTTACCCCCTGGGGCGGGCAATGAAAAACTGTTTTTT. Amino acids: CASRLPPGAGNEKLFF. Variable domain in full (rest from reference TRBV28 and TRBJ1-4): DVKVTQSSRYLVKRTGEKVFLECVQDMDHENMFWYRQDPGLGLRLIYFSYDVKMKEKGDIPEGYSVSREKKERFSLILESASTNQTSMYLCASRLPPGAGNEKLFFGSGTQLSVL.

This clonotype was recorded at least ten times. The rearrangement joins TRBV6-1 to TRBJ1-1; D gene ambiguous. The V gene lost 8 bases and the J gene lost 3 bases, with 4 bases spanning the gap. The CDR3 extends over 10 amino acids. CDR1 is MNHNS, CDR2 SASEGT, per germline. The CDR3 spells CASGDTEAFF. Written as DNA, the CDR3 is TGTGCCAGCGGGGACACTGAAGCTTTCTTT.

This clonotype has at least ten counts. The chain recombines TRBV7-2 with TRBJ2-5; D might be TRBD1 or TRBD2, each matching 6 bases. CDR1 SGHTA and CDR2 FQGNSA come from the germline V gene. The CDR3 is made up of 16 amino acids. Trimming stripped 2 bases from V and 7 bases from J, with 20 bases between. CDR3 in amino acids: CASSLNRGTRSGTQYF. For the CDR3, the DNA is TGTGCCAGCAGCTTAAATCGCGGGACACGGTCTGGGACCCAGTACTTC.

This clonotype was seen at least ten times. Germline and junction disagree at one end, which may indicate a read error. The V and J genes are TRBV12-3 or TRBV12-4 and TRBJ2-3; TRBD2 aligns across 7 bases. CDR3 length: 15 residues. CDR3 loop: CANSLGLAGTDTQYF. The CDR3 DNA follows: TGTGCCAACAGTTTGGGTCTAGCGGGCACAGATACGCAGTATTTT.

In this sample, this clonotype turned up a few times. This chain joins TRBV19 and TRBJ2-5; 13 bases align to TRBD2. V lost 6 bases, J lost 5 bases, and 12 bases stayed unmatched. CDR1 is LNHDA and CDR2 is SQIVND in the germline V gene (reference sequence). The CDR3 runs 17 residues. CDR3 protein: CASRPRTSGRFRETQYF. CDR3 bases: TGTGCCAGTAGACCTCGGACTAGCGGGAGATTCAGGGAGACCCAGTACTTC. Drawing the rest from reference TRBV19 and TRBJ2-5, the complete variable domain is DGGITQSPKYLFRKEGQNVTLSCEQNLNHDAMYWYRQDPGQGLRLIYYSQIVNDFQKGDIAEGYSVSREKKESFPLTVTSAQKNPTAFYLCASRPRTSGRFRETQYFGPGTRLLVL.

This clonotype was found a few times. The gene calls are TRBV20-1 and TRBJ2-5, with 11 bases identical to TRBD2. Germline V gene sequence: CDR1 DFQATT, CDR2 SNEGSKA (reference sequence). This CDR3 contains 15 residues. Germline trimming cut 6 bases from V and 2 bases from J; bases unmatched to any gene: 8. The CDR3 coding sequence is TGCAGTGCCCCGACTAGCGGGAACACTCAAGAGACCCAGTACTTC. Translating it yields CSAPTSGNTQETQYF.

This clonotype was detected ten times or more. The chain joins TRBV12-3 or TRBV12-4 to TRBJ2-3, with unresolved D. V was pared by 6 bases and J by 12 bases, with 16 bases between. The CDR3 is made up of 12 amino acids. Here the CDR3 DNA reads TGTGCCAGCAGGCCCTCGGCCCTCATCCAGTATTTT. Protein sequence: CASRPSALIQYF.

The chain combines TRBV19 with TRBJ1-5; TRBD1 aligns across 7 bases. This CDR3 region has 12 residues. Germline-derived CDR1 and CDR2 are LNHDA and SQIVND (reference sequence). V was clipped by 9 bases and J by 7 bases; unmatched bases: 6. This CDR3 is CASTGEDQPQHF. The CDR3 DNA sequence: TGTGCCAGCACAGGGGAGGACCAGCCCCAGCATTTT.

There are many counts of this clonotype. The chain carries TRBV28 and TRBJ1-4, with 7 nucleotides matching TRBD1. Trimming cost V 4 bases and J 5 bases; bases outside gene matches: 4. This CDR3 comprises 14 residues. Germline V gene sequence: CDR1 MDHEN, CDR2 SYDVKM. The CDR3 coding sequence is TGTGCCAGCAGTTCTGGACAGGAAAATGAAAAACTGTTTTTT. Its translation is CASSSGQENEKLFF.

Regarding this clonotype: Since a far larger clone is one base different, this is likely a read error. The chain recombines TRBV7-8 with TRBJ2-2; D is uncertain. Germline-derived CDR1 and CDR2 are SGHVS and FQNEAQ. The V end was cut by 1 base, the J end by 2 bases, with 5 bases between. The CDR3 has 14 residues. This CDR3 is CASSLESNTGELFF. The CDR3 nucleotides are TGTGCCAGCAGCTTAGAGTCCAACACCGGGGAGCTGTTTTTT. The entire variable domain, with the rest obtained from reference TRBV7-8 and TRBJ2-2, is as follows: GAGVSQSPRYKVAKRGQDVALRCDPISGHVSLFWYQQALGQGPEFLTYFQNEAQLDKSGLPSDRFFAERPEGSVSTLKIQRTQQEDSAVYLCASSLESNTGELFFGEGSRLTVL.

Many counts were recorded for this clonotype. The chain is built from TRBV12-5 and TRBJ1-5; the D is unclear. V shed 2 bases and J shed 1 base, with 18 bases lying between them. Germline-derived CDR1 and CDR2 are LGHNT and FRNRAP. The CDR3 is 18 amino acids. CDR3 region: CASGLWQSSSDSNQPQHF. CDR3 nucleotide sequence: TGTGCTAGTGGTTTGTGGCAGAGTAGTTCGGACAGCAATCAGCCCCAGCATTTT.